The 24 T cell receptor beta chains below were found in one sample sequenced in a study of shared clonotypes between healthy human individuals (dated by TCRdb to about 2020). CD8 naive samples were obtained by positive selection for CCR7 among CD45RO-negative cells, yielding a CD45RA+CCR7+ population from which TemRA cells were excluded. The library was built by means of the immunoSEQ multiplex PCR assay. TCRdb took this table from immuneACCESS and kept in-frame rearrangements with V and J called. Such tables lack part of the clones; where checked against another copy, unresolved V genes explain under half of the gap, and the rest is unexplained. The sample table contains about 2.1 million clones; only one count was recorded for roughly 93% of them. Over 1.5% of the sample is held by the ten biggest clonotypes. Sequencing was performed on naive CD8+ T cells from PBMCs. Taken with the paper, the label for cell subset or site translates to: CD45RA+CCR7+. Receptors were obtained from a man between 18 and 35 years old in good health. Some clones in this sample may be carry-over from other donors' samples.

The chain is built from TRBV27 and TRBJ2-2; 10 bases are shared with TRBD2. Losses at the gene ends were 4 bases for V and 4 bases for J; bases not matched to a gene: 12. CDR3 length: 18 residues. The germline CDR1 and CDR2 sequences are MNHEY and SMNVEV (reference sequence). As DNA, the CDR3 is TGTGCCAGCAGTTCCGGACTAGCGGAGGTGGGGAGCACCGGGGAGCTGTTTTTT. Encoded protein: CASSSGLAEVGSTGELFF.

V and J are TRBV9 and TRBJ1-1, with D possibly TRBD1 on 6 matching bases. The CDR3 sequence is 13 residues long. Trimming took off 0 bases at V and 7 bases at J, with 10 bases between the two ends. The germline V gene has CDR1 SGDLS and CDR2 YYNGEE. The CDR3 bases are TGTGCCAGCAGCGTAGGACAGGCGGTTGAAGCTTTCTTT. Protein: CASSVGQAVEAFF.

The CDR3 region has the DNA TGTGCCAGCAGCTTGGCCGGAGGCAGCGCAGCTTTCTTT. This gives the protein CASSLAGGSAAFF. The J gene is TRBJ1-1, the V gene TRBV5-6; no clear D gene. Germline V gene data show CDR1 as SGHDT and CDR2 as YYEEEE. V lost 0 bases to trimming and J lost 10 bases, with 13 bases between them. This CDR3 contains 13 residues. Full variable domain (missing parts from reference TRBV5-6 and TRBJ1-1): DAGVTQSPTHLIKTRGQQVTLRCSPKSGHDTVSWYQQALGQGPQFIFQYYEEEERQRGNFPDRFSGHQFPNYSSELNVNALLLGDSALYLCASSLAGGSAAFFGQGTRLTVV.

The rearrangement joins TRBV28 to TRBJ2-1, with TRBD2 matching 10 bases. J lost 7 bases, V lost 10 bases, and 10 bases had no gene match. The germline V gene has CDR1 MDHEN and CDR2 SYDVKM. CDR3 length: 14 amino acids. The CDR3 DNA reads TGTGCCACCTCCCCCCAACTAGCGGGGAATGAGCAGTTCTTC. It specifies CATSPQLAGNEQFF. Based on the CDR3 plus reference TRBV28 and TRBJ2-1, the full variable domain is DVKVTQSSRYLVKRTGEKVFLECVQDMDHENMFWYRQDPGLGLRLIYFSYDVKMKEKGDIPEGYSVSREKKERFSLILESASTNQTSMYLCATSPQLAGNEQFFGPGTRLTVL.

This chain joins TRBV7-9 and TRBJ1-1, with D unresolved. Germline CDR1 SEHNR, CDR2 FQNEAQ (reference sequence). The CDR3 is made up of 15 amino acids. Trimming removed 0 bases at V and 4 bases at J, with 12 bases between. CDR3: CASSLAFLPGTEAFF. The CDR3, as DNA: TGTGCCAGCAGCTTAGCCTTTCTGCCGGGCACTGAAGCTTTCTTT.

The chain carries TRBV10-3 and TRBJ1-5; D is uncertain. The CDR3 covers 17 residues. Germline assignment: CDR1 ENHRY and CDR2 SYGVKD. With 2 bases removed from V and 3 bases from J, the gap between germline ends came to 17 bases. CDR3 nucleotide sequence: TGTGCCATCAGTGAGACAGAGCTCGGCGGGAACAATCAGCCCCAGCATTTT. Protein sequence: CAISETELGGNNQPQHF.

The chain is built from TRBV2 and TRBJ2-1; no definite D call. Trimming shortened V by 6 bases and J by 6 bases, and 9 bases separated the two germline ends. The germline gives CDR1 SNHLY, CDR2 FYNNEI. CDR3 size: 12 residues. The CDR3 reads CASRGRRNEQFF. The CDR3 DNA reads as TGTGCCAGCAGGGGCCGGCGCAATGAGCAGTTCTTC.

The rearrangement uses TRBV7-9 and TRBJ2-5; weak D call: TRBD1 (6 bases). CDR1 and CDR2 from the germline V gene are SEHNR and FQNEAQ (reference sequence). Trimming stripped 4 bases from V and 2 bases from J, with 14 bases between. There are 15 residues in the CDR3. This CDR3 reads CASSWGPQLQETQYF. For the CDR3, the DNA is TGTGCCAGCAGCTGGGGGCCACAGCTTCAAGAGACCCAGTACTTC.

Here the CDR3 reads CASSPPASEAFF. CDR3 DNA sequence: TGTGCCAGCTCACCACCGGCCAGTGAAGCTTTCTTT. This chain joins TRBV18 and TRBJ1-1; unclear D gene. The V end lost 0 bases, the J end lost 7 bases, and 6 bases lay between the germline ends. Per the germline V gene, CDR1 is KGHSH and CDR2 is LQKENI. The CDR3 spans 12 residues.

The chain is built from TRBV7-2 and TRBJ2-1, with 9 bases matching TRBD2. CDR1 SGHTA and CDR2 FQGNSA come from the germline V gene. V was pared by 0 bases and J by 5 bases, with 5 bases of the junction left unmatched. This CDR3 region has 16 residues. CDR3 bases: TGTGCCAGCAGCTTAGCCTCGGGACTAGCAAACAATGAGCAGTTCTTC. Protein sequence: CASSLASGLANNEQFF.

The chain has TRBV7-9 and TRBJ1-2; unclear D gene. The CDR3 contains 14 residues. Germline lookup yields CDR1 SEHNR and CDR2 FQNEAQ (reference sequence). Trimming stripped 1 base from V and 3 bases from J, with 9 bases between. The CDR3 DNA is TGTGCCAGCAGCTTAGGTGTCGGAGACTATGGCTACACCTTC. Translating gives CASSLGVGDYGYTF.

V usage is TRBV5-8 and J usage is TRBJ1-1, with D possibly being TRBD1 (5 bases). The CDR3 runs to 15 residues. CDR1 is SGHTS, CDR2 YDEGEE, per germline. V was pared by 3 bases and J by 5 bases, with 17 bases between. As DNA, the CDR3 is TGTGCCAGCAGCTGGACCTCAGGGTGGGCGACTGAAGCTTTCTTT. It codes for CASSWTSGWATEAFF.

The chain recombines TRBV6-5 with TRBJ1-2; weak D call: TRBD1 (5 bases). V dropped 1 base and J dropped 8 bases, with 11 bases sitting between them. The V gene's germline CDR1 is MNHEY and CDR2 SVGAGI. The CDR3 is 13 residues long. CDR3 sequence (DNA): TGTGCCAGCAGTTACTTCGAGAGGGGAGGCTACACCTTC. Translation gives CASSYFERGGYTF.

The chain recombines TRBV7-9 with TRBJ2-2; TRBD2 agrees at 13 bases. CDR1 and CDR2 (germline): SEHNR, FQNEAQ (reference sequence). This CDR3 has 15 residues. After removal of 5 bases from V and 5 bases from J, the junction contained 2 bases not matched to a gene. The CDR3, as DNA: TGTGCCAGCAGCGGGACTAGCGGGACGACCGGGGAGCTGTTTTTT. This codes for CASSGTSGTTGELFF.

This sequence joins TRBV6-1 and TRBJ2-7; D is tentatively TRBD1 or TRBD2 (5 bases each). Trimming pared 3 bases from V and 0 bases from J, leaving 18 bases between. The CDR3 covers 17 residues. Looked up from germline, CDR1 is MNHNS and CDR2 is SASEGT. Here the CDR3 DNA reads TGTGCCAGCAGTGATCCTTTGTCAGGGAGAAGCTCCTACGAGCAGTACTTC. Its protein is CASSDPLSGRSSYEQYF.

The rearrangement joins TRBV19 to TRBJ1-1; D is uncertain. Germline V lookup: CDR1 LNHDA, CDR2 SQIVND (reference sequence). The V end lost 1 base, the J end lost 4 bases, and 7 bases lay between the germline ends. This CDR3 spans 13 amino acids. CDR3 DNA sequence: TGTGCCAGTAGTATAGCCTTTGGCACTGAAGCTTTCTTT. This translates into CASSIAFGTEAFF. Drawing the rest from reference TRBV19 and TRBJ1-1, the complete variable domain is DGGITQSPKYLFRKEGQNVTLSCEQNLNHDAMYWYRQDPGQGLRLIYYSQIVNDFQKGDIAEGYSVSREKKESFPLTVTSAQKNPTAFYLCASSIAFGTEAFFGQGTRLTVV.

The rearrangement uses TRBV15 and TRBJ2-5, with D perhaps being TRBD1 or TRBD2 (5 bases each). CDR3 length: 15 amino acids. Trimming cost V 6 bases and J 3 bases, with 17 bases left between them. Per germline, CDR1 LNHNV and CDR2 YYDKDF (reference sequence). CDR3 amino acids: CATREFGTPEETQYF. The DNA for the CDR3 is TGTGCCACCAGAGAATTTGGGACCCCAGAAGAGACCCAGTACTTC.

The V call is TRBV19, the J call TRBJ1-1; D is possibly TRBD1 (6 bases). Trimming took 8 bases from V and 0 from J, leaving 10 bases between them. CDR1 is LNHDA, CDR2 SQIVND, per germline (reference sequence). The CDR3 length is 13 residues. For the CDR3, the DNA is TGTGCCAGTCACACAGGGTTGAACACTGAAGCTTTCTTT. Amino acids: CASHTGLNTEAFF.

The chain recombines TRBV7-4 with TRBJ2-3; 9 bases align to TRBD2. The CDR3 runs to 16 residues. Germline loops: CDR1 SGHVT, CDR2 SQSDAQ. The J segment lost 0 bases and the V segment lost 0 bases, leaving 1 base of the junction unmatched. The CDR3 DNA reads TGTGCCAGCAGCTTAGCCGGGACTAGCAGCACAGATACGCAGTATTTT. Its protein is CASSLAGTSSTDTQYF.

The V and J genes are TRBV6-1 and TRBJ2-2; no firm D call. Looked up from germline, CDR1 is MNHNS and CDR2 is SASEGT. The CDR3 totals 12 residues. The V end was cut by 3 bases, the J end by 4 bases, with 3 bases between. The CDR3 region is CASSDPTGELFF. In nucleotides, the CDR3 is TGTGCCAGCAGTGACCCCACCGGGGAGCTGTTTTTT.

The chain couples TRBV30 to TRBJ2-3; tentative D call: TRBD2 (6 bases). CDR1 and CDR2 (germline): GTSNPN, SVGIG (reference sequence). Trimming cost V 0 bases and J 2 bases, with 12 bases left between them. The CDR3 loop spans 15 amino acids. DNA for the CDR3: TGTGCCTGGAGTGTACGCGCGGGATACACAGATACGCAGTATTTT. Protein product: CAWSVRAGYTDTQYF.

This sequence joins TRBV5-1 and TRBJ2-2, with 9 bases aligning to TRBD2. Germline trimming cut 0 bases from V and 4 bases from J; bases unmatched to any gene: 4. Germline V gives CDR1 SGHRS, CDR2 YFSETQ. The length of the CDR3 is 16 residues. CDR3 sequence: CASSLGREGPTGELFF. The CDR3 bases are TGCGCCAGCAGCTTGGGGCGGGAGGGCCCCACCGGGGAGCTGTTTTTT. Full variable domain (rest looked up from reference TRBV5-1 and TRBJ2-2): KAGVTQTPRYLIKTRGQQVTLSCSPISGHRSVSWYQQTPGQGLQFLFEYFSETQRNKGNFPGRFSGRQFSNSRSEMNVSTLELGDSALYLCASSLGREGPTGELFFGEGSRLTVL.

The sample holds one count of this clone. The V gene is TRBV7-9, the J gene TRBJ1-2; TRBD1 is a possible D gene (6 bases). Germline CDR1 SEHNR, CDR2 FQNEAQ (reference sequence). V lost 1 base to trimming and J lost 4 bases, with 16 bases between them. The CDR3 runs 16 residues. CDR3: CASSLETGSFSYGYTF. The CDR3 nucleotides read TGTGCCAGCAGCTTAGAGACAGGTAGTTTTAGCTATGGCTACACCTTC. The variable domain in full, with the rest retrieved from reference TRBV7-9 and TRBJ1-2, is DTGVSQNPRHKITKRGQNVTFRCDPISEHNRLYWYRQTLGQGPEFLTYFQNEAQLEKSRLLSDRFSAERPKGSFSTLEIQRTEQGDSAMYLCASSLETGSFSYGYTFGSGTRLTVV.

Comments on this clone: Distinct nucleotide sequences in the sample also encode this CDR3. The J gene is TRBJ2-1, the V gene TRBV18; 8 nucleotides agree with TRBD2. Germline lookup yields CDR1 KGHSH and CDR2 LQKENI. The trim removed 0 bases at V and 2 bases at J, leaving 6 bases unmatched. The CDR3 has 17 amino acids. Here the CDR3 reads CASSPPRLAGTYNEQFF. The CDR3 DNA reads as TGTGCCAGCTCACCACCGCGCCTAGCGGGTACCTACAATGAGCAGTTCTTC.